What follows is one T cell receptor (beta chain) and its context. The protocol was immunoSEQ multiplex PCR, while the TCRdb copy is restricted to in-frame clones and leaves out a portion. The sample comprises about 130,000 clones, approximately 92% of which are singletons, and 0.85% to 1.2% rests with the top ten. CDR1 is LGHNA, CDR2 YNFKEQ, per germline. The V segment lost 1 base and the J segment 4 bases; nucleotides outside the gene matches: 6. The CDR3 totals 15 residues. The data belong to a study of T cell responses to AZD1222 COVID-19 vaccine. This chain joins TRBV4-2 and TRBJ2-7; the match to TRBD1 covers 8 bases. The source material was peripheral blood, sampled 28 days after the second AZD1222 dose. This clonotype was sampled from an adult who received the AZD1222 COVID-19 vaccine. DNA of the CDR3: TGTGCCAGCAGCCAAGGGACAGGGTCAGAATACGAGCAGTACTTC. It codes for CASSQGTGSEYEQYF.